Presented here are 14 T cell receptor beta chains from one specimen sequenced in a study of blood T cell repertoires in COVID-19. Only in-frame clones appear in the TCRdb table, and some are missing; sequencing was by immunoSEQ multiplex PCR. The sample lists 150,000 or so clones; roughly 84% were seen once. Input material: PBMCs or T cells enriched from blood (not recorded which). The receptors were sampled from a woman in her forties or fifties who had been exposed to COVID-19.

V is TRBV19 and J is TRBJ2-1; TRBD1 might be the D (6 bases). The germline V gene encodes CDR1 LNHDA and CDR2 SQIVND (reference sequence). This CDR3 region has 14 residues. Trimming shortened V by 3 bases and J by 1 base, and 7 bases separated the two germline ends. The chain's CDR3 is CASSIQGSYNEQFF. The CDR3 region has the DNA TGTGCCAGTAGTATTCAGGGGTCCTACAATGAGCAGTTCTTC.

J is TRBJ2-2 and V is TRBV5-1; D unclear. CDR3 length equals 14 residues. Trimming removed 4 bases at V and 3 bases at J, with 10 bases between. Per the germline V gene, CDR1 is SGHRS and CDR2 is YFSETQ. In DNA, the CDR3 is TGCGCCAGCAGCGGCAGGCAGGACACCGGGGAGCTGTTTTTT. Protein product: CASSGRQDTGELFF.

This chain joins TRBV7-9 and TRBJ2-7; D perhaps matches TRBD2 (6 bases). The CDR3 loop spans 16 amino acids. Trimming removed 4 bases from V and 2 bases from J, with 18 bases in between. CDR1 is SEHNR, CDR2 FQNEAQ, per germline (reference sequence). The CDR3 protein is CASSSLGTQIPYEQYF. In DNA, the CDR3 is TGTGCCAGCAGCTCGTTAGGGACTCAGATCCCCTACGAGCAGTACTTC.

The rearrangement joins TRBV7-2 to TRBJ2-7; D is unresolved. CDR3 size: 12 residues. V was clipped by 1 base and J by 6 bases, with 7 bases between them. Germline CDR1 and CDR2: SGHTA and FQGNSA. CDR3 coding DNA: TGTGCCAGCAGCTTAGGACTTCGCGAGCAGTACTTC. Translation: CASSLGLREQYF.

V and J are TRBV19 and TRBJ2-7, with no clear D. V was clipped by 5 bases and J by 0 bases, with 11 bases between them. Germline V lookup: CDR1 LNHDA, CDR2 SQIVND (reference sequence). The CDR3 covers 14 residues. In DNA form, the CDR3 reads TGTGCCAGTAGTCGCCCTGGGCACTCCTACGAGCAGTACTTC. It is translated as CASSRPGHSYEQYF.

Ten or more counts support this clone. This chain links TRBV19 with TRBJ2-6; D is unclear. V shed 4 bases and J shed 0 bases, with 7 bases lying between them. CDR3 length: 15 residues. From germline, CDR1 is LNHDA and CDR2 SQIVND (reference sequence). CDR3 nucleotide sequence: TGTGCCAGTAGTAAACGGGTCTCTGGGGCCAACGTCCTGACTTTC. Translation: CASSKRVSGANVLTF.

The genes are TRBV9 and TRBJ1-6; TRBD1 matches 7 bases. The length of the CDR3 is 15 residues. Germline lookup yields CDR1 SGDLS and CDR2 YYNGEE. Unmatched junction bases numbered 8, after V lost 3 bases and J lost 8 bases. The CDR3 nucleotides read TGTGCCAGCAGCGCCCGGACAGGCAAACATTCACCCCTCCACTTT. Its protein is CASSARTGKHSPLHF.

This rearrangement joins TRBV24-1 to TRBJ2-2; D gene uncertain. Germline lookup yields CDR1 KGHDR and CDR2 SFDVKD. V was shortened by 3 bases and J by 4 bases, with 14 bases between the two germline ends. The length of the CDR3 is 16 residues. The CDR3 bases are TGTGCCACCAGTGATCCTCGACCCCGCGGCACCGGGGAGCTGTTTTTT. Translated, it gives CATSDPRPRGTGELFF.

The J gene is TRBJ2-1, the V gene TRBV11-3; 14 bases map to TRBD2. The CDR3 totals 14 residues. Trimming at V came to 8 bases and at J to 4 bases, leaving 1 base not matched to a gene. Germline CDR1 SGHNT, CDR2 YENEEA. Here the CDR3 reads CASGTSGGYNEQFF. DNA for the CDR3: TGTGCCAGCGGGACTAGCGGGGGTTACAATGAGCAGTTCTTC.

The V and J genes are TRBV2 and TRBJ2-2; the D gene is possibly TRBD2 (5 bases). Germline CDR1 reads SNHLY; CDR2 reads FYNNEI. V shed 7 bases and J shed 3 bases, with 18 bases lying between them. This CDR3 spans 16 amino acids. The CDR3, as DNA: TGTGCCAGCAATACTTTCGGGGTGACGGACACCGGGGAGCTGTTTTTT. It translates to CASNTFGVTDTGELFF. Filled out from reference TRBV2 and TRBJ2-2, the complete variable domain reads EPEVTQTPSHQVTQMGQEVILRCVPISNHLYFYWYRQILGQKVEFLVSFYNNEISEKSEIFDDQFSVERPDGSNFTLKIRSTKLEDSAMYFCASNTFGVTDTGELFFGEGSRLTVL.

J is TRBJ1-2 and V is TRBV18; TRBD1 agrees at 9 bases. With V trimmed by 3 bases and J by 6 bases, 11 bases remained unmatched. Germline V gene sequence: CDR1 KGHSH, CDR2 LQKENI. CDR3 length: 16 residues. In nucleotides, the CDR3 is TGTGCCAGCTCACCCCAACAGGGGGCAAATTCCGATGGCTACACCTTC. It specifies CASSPQQGANSDGYTF.

This clone was detected only a few times. The chain has TRBV14 and TRBJ2-7, with D perhaps matching TRBD1 (6 bases). The CDR3 is 13 amino acids. V was trimmed by 8 bases and J by 2 bases, leaving 13 bases between them. CDR1 is SGHDN, CDR2 FVKESK, per germline. The CDR3 region has the DNA TGTGCCAGCCGAGAAACAGGGACCTACGAGCAGTACTTC. It yields the protein CASRETGTYEQYF.

The chain's CDR3 is CASKEGQHYEQYF. Written as DNA, the CDR3 is TGTGCCAGCAAGGAGGGACAGCACTACGAGCAGTACTTC. The chain joins TRBV6-5 to TRBJ2-7, with D tentatively TRBD1 (7 bases). Trimming pared 7 bases from V and 3 bases from J, leaving 13 bases between. The CDR3 consists of 13 residues. Germline V gene sequence: CDR1 MNHEY, CDR2 SVGAGI.

The chain uses TRBV28 and TRBJ1-1; 7 bases are shared with TRBD1. J gave up 1 base and V 5 bases, and 10 bases lay outside the gene matches. Germline V gene sequence: CDR1 MDHEN, CDR2 SYDVKM. CDR3 length: 16 residues. The CDR3 loop is CASSPHRDSRNTEAFF. In DNA, the CDR3 is TGTGCCAGCAGTCCTCACCGGGACAGTAGGAACACTGAAGCTTTCTTT.